One T cell receptor (beta chain) is described in this entry. The sample comes from a study of shared clonotypes between healthy human individuals. Study context: In total, the donors were two women and a few men aged 18 to 49.

Clones were read by immunoSEQ multiplex PCR, and TCRdb kept only the in-frame ones, dropping some. The profile covers approximately 470,000 clones, with around 73% appearing a single time and approximately 12% taken by the ten largest. V gave up 0 bases and J gave up 7 bases, with 13 bases separating them. The CDR3 runs to 14 residues. Germline CDR1 is LGHNA and CDR2 is YNFKEQ. Every contributor of samples was a Caucasian grown-up residing in Nashville, Tennessee. The sequence came from a woman aged 35 to 49 in good health. Some clones in this sample may be carry-over from other donors' samples. The specimen sequenced was PBMCs. The chain links TRBV4-2 to TRBJ2-7, with TRBD2 as a possible D gene (6 bases). The CDR3 coding sequence is TGTGCCAGCAGCCAAGAAGAACTAGCACGAGAGCAGTACTTC. It encodes CASSQEELAREQYF.